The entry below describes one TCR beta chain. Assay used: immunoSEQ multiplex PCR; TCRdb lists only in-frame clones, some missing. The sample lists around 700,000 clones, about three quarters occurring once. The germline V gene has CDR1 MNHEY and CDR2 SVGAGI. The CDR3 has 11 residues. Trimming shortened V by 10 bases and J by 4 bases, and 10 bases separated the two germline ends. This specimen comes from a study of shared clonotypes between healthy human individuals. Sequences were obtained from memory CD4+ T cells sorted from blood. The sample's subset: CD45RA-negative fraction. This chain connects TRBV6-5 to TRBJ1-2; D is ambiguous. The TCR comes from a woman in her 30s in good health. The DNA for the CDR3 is TGTGCCACAGAGCACGGCTATGGCTACACCTTC. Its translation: CATEHGYGYTF.